The source of this TCR beta chain is a study of T cells in Graves' hyperthyroidism and ophthalmopathy. This clonotype was observed many times. The CDR3 covers 15 residues. The V and J ends lost 0 bases and 5 bases respectively, with 13 bases between them. Germline values: CDR1 MNHEY, CDR2 SMNVEV (reference sequence). What was amplified from RNA transcripts were TCR beta CDR3 regions. The HTBI set primed first-round TCR CDR3 RT-PCR. A single record per CDR3 protein comes from TCRdb applying MiXCR to the multiplex PCR reads. The sample carries about 400,000 distinct CDR3 sequences, 15% to 18% recorded once.

The material sequenced was blood. This chain links TRBV27 with TRBJ2-5, with TRBD2 as a possible D gene (6 bases). The sequence was obtained from a woman aged 18-29 years with Graves' hyperthyroidism. CDR3 DNA sequence: TGTGCCAGCAGTTTATCTGGCGGGATGGGGGAGACCCAGTACTTC. It specifies CASSLSGGMGETQYF.